This T cell receptor beta chain was sequenced for a study of multiple sclerosis patients with progressive multifocal leukoencephalopathy. Study-wide results and limits: Clones expanded at PML were already present before and during natalizumab.

CDR3 length: 14 residues. Germline-derived CDR1 and CDR2 are SGDLS and YYNGEE. Trimming pared 1 base from V and 2 bases from J, leaving 8 bases between. As for this clone: Its specificity is not known.

Time point: approximately 12 months of natalizumab therapy. Data came from immunoSEQ multiplex PCR; TCRdb stores just in-frame clones and leaves some out. The table shows about 25,000 clones, with less than 95% occurring only once. This rearrangement joins TRBV9 to TRBJ2-3, with D uncertain. Sequenced here: PBMCs, sampled from a patient treated with natalizumab. This TCR was recovered from a man aged 25-40 years with multiple sclerosis. Here the CDR3 DNA reads TGTGCCAGCAGCGTACAGGCCTACACAGATACGCAGTATTTT. It specifies CASSVQAYTDTQYF.